A selection of T cell receptor beta chains follows, all from one sample in a study of blood T cells in healthy people across ages. Each CDR3 protein gets one entry after TCRdb re-called the 5' RACE reads with MiXCR. The top ten clones hold roughly 8% of a sample with 1.5 million to 2 million distinct CDR3 sequences, 28% of them seen once. The sample comprised blood. The source is a woman between 25 and 40 years old in good health. CDR3s leave out the opening cysteine and the closing phenylalanine or tryptophan. Size values are once, few and many counts, or a class for expanded clones, and some rows have none.

v_call: TRBV20-1
clone_size: -
cdr3_aa: SARDEAEGYT

v_call: TRBV10-3
clone_size: -
cdr3_aa: ASTGSEDTEAF

v_call: TRBV6-5
clone_size: many
cdr3_aa: ASRDSPGAGVYNEQF

v_call: TRBV5-1
clone_size: few
cdr3_aa: ASSFLGTSGGAANEQF

v_call: TRBV28
clone_size: few
cdr3_aa: ASTLRDRGEAF

v_call: TRBV11-2
clone_size: few
cdr3_aa: AGSSMGRGYNEQF

v_call: TRBV20-1
clone_size: few
cdr3_aa: SAPTGGEYGYT

v_call: TRBV6-5
clone_size: many
cdr3_aa: ASKTGGMREQY

v_call: TRBV7-9
clone_size: few
cdr3_aa: ASSLVAGRSGANVLT

v_call: TRBV19
clone_size: -
cdr3_aa: ASNPDRGPSPLH

v_call: TRBV7-9
clone_size: many
cdr3_aa: ASSPPRPSTEAF

v_call: TRBV10-3
clone_size: -
cdr3_aa: AISARTGGADEQY

v_call: TRBV28
clone_size: -
cdr3_aa: ASSPVWTSRGETRY

v_call: TRBV5-1
clone_size: -
cdr3_aa: ASSLRLQTGLKGYEQY

v_call: TRBV5-1
clone_size: many
cdr3_aa: ASSPARGIYEQY

v_call: TRBV13
clone_size: few
cdr3_aa: ASSLGRRSNTEAF

v_call: TRBV20-1
clone_size: few
cdr3_aa: SARHGQSNQPQH

v_call: TRBV7-9
clone_size: -
cdr3_aa: ASFSVTTRGLDEQF

v_call: TRBV25-1
clone_size: few
cdr3_aa: ASSVGRGQGKETQY

v_call: TRBV20-1
clone_size: many
cdr3_aa: SAQSTGDEQY

v_call: TRBV20-1
clone_size: -
cdr3_aa: SALGLDTDTQY

v_call: TRBV6-5
clone_size: -
cdr3_aa: ASSTPALAEAF

v_call: TRBV6-6
clone_size: many
cdr3_aa: ASSYPEGQGFGEQY

v_call: TRBV27
clone_size: -
cdr3_aa: ASSLLLAGGPADTQY

v_call: TRBV6-5
clone_size: -
cdr3_aa: ASSYGGNRPQY

v_call: TRBV27
clone_size: few
cdr3_aa: ASSFTWEYGELF

v_call: TRBV5-1
clone_size: -
cdr3_aa: AGRLRRGDYEQY

v_call: TRBV18
clone_size: few
cdr3_aa: ASSPRDRYEQY

v_call: TRBV10-1
clone_size: few
cdr3_aa: ASSDPGETEAF

v_call: TRBV9
clone_size: -
cdr3_aa: ASSVRPGSNQPQH

v_call: TRBV20-1
clone_size: -
cdr3_aa: SARLAGTGVEQF

v_call: TRBV20-1
clone_size: -
cdr3_aa: SATRGGGYGYT

v_call: TRBV12-3/TRBV12-4
clone_size: many
cdr3_aa: ASSSPGQGPYEQY

v_call: TRBV10-3
clone_size: -
cdr3_aa: AVSESGDTEAF

v_call: TRBV15
clone_size: -
cdr3_aa: ATSRGAGGPGAYPGANVLT

v_call: TRBV18
clone_size: -
cdr3_aa: ASSLNRGQVYNEQF

v_call: TRBV12-3/TRBV12-4
clone_size: -
cdr3_aa: ASSLAPPPGRRETQY

v_call: TRBV5-1
clone_size: -
cdr3_aa: ASSPTLAASTDTQY

v_call: TRBV7-9
clone_size: few
cdr3_aa: ASNGGTNSPLH

v_call: TRBV5-6
clone_size: -
cdr3_aa: ASSLGESYNEQY

v_call: TRBV12-3/TRBV12-4
clone_size: few
cdr3_aa: ATQEGGYGYT

v_call: TRBV5-1
clone_size: few
cdr3_aa: ASTPGRNYNSPLH

v_call: TRBV7-6
clone_size: many
cdr3_aa: ASSGQGAAEGYT

v_call: TRBV15
clone_size: -
cdr3_aa: ATSRDLGPNTIY

v_call: TRBV6-2/TRBV6-3
clone_size: -
cdr3_aa: ASSRQGAAYEQF

v_call: TRBV5-5
clone_size: few
cdr3_aa: ASSQLTGINTGELF

v_call: TRBV12-3/TRBV12-4
clone_size: -
cdr3_aa: ASSQDTSLLGYT

v_call: TRBV10-3
clone_size: many
cdr3_aa: AIRGQGIYEQY

v_call: TRBV9
clone_size: -
cdr3_aa: ASSARDLKYNEQF

v_call: TRBV4-3
clone_size: -
cdr3_aa: ASSQDGGTLTNEQF

v_call: TRBV28
clone_size: -
cdr3_aa: ASSVSGGKAF

v_call: TRBV6-2/TRBV6-3
clone_size: -
cdr3_aa: ALHKRGPYEQY

v_call: TRBV3-1
clone_size: -
cdr3_aa: ASSQDADWETQY

v_call: TRBV19
clone_size: -
cdr3_aa: ASSPAVLGNQPQH